The T cell receptor (beta chain) described here comes from a study of spatial heterogeneity in lung cancer (dated by TCRdb to the late 2010s). For the wider study: More beta-chain than alpha-chain transcripts were consistently detected, likely reflecting higher beta-chain transcript abundance. In the raw uncorrected reads, each unique combination of TCR and UMI appeared more than ten times on average. In non-small cell lung cancer, the study made a quantitative comparison of TCR alpha and beta repertoires among multiple tumor regions, matched nontumor lung and blood. Both alpha and beta chains were TCR-sequenced in hundreds of tumor regions, about 64 matched nontumor lung samples and approximately 50 PBMC samples obtained at surgery. Nonsynonymous mutation counts, determined by whole-exome sequencing of tumor tissue, were related to TCR repertoire features. The research as a whole found: Ubiquitous expanded tumor TCRs were detected in blood more often at tumor resection than at routine follow-up. Confirming at a functional level the hypothesis that regional TCRs recognize regional mutations was considered to require additional single-cell paired TCR alpha and beta sequencing.

At the junction V is shortened by 2 bases and J by 7 bases, with 5 bases in between. From the cysteine through the phenylalanine, the CDR3 covers 11 amino acids. Only the CDR3 DNA stays, 33 bases, in frame from base 1. Looking up the germline V gene yields CDR1 ENHRY and CDR2 SYGVKD. This clonotype has only one observation. Its antigen is still unknown. Per-nucleotide qualities are absent, and no much larger clonotype sits a single base away. This beta chain turned up in a library designed for alpha chains; as an off-target read, its abundance says little. The time point label for this specimen denotes: sample taken at primary tumor resection. Whole RNA extracted from tumor and nontumor lung tissue, or from cryopreserved PBMC samples, was used for TCR sequencing without cell sorting. Donors were over 60 patients with early-stage, untreated non-small cell lung cancer from the lung TRACERx cohort. Only patients with enough RNA available from two or more tumor regions were chosen for TCR sequencing.

Preparation of the library involved 5' RACE. Sequencing was carried out with a NextSeq 500. The TCR library protocol attached a unique molecular identifier to each TCR cDNA molecule to allow correction of PCR and sequencing errors. In the source study's methods: TCR identification, UMI-based error correction and CDR3 extraction were performed with Decombinator tools. Expanded TCRs were defined as those above a frequency of 2 per 1,000, corresponding to the top 1% of the tumor frequency distribution. Renyi diversity was computed with the R vegan package after each repertoire had been subsampled 100 times to 5,000 TCRs. CDR3 similarity networks were constructed using string-kernel similarity of amino acid triplets, with links drawn between CDR3s whose pairwise similarity was above 0.82. The public sequencing data were trimmed at Q25 with fastp and processed into clonotypes with MiXCR by TCRdb, which kept only in-frame beta chains. Rows matching on CDR3 protein sequence are summarized as one entry with the most common DNA and genes. The V and J calls follow TCRdb's processing rather than the paper's. The sample contains 750 or so distinct CDR3 sequences, about 49% of them found a single time. The top ten clonotypes cover 13% to 15% of the sample.

This clonotype was obtained from a male donor with early-stage non-small cell lung cancer. This sequence uses TRBV10-3 and TRBJ2-5; there is no confident call for the D gene. The material sequenced was PBMCs, taken at surgery. The CDR3 here reads CAISEDATQYF. The sequence in DNA is TGTGCCATCAGTGAGGACGCGACCCAGTACTTC.